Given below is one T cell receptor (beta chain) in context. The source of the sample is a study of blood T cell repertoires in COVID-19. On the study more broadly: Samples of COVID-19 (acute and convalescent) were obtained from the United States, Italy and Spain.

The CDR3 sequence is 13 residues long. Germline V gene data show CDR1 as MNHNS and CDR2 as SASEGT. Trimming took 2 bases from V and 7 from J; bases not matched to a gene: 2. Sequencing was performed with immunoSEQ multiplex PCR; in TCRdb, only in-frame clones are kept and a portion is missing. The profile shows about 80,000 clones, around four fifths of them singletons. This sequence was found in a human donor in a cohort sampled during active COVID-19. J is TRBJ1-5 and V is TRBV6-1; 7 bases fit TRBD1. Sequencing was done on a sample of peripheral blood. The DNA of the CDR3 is TGTGCCAGCAGTGAAAGGGGGCAACAGCCCCAGCATTTT. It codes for CASSERGQQPQHF.